Detailed here is one T cell receptor (beta chain). Its specificity is unknown. Sequencing was performed with immunoSEQ multiplex PCR; in TCRdb, only in-frame clones are kept and a portion is missing. The data show about 2.1 million clones, just under 95% seen once. The sample originates from a study of shared clonotypes between healthy human individuals. Study at large: CD4 naive and memory got three plates each, CD8 naive two, CD8 memory one. General study results and limits: Naive CD4 clonotypes were shared across a handful of donors at roughly 5.3%.

The CDR3 contains 14 residues. CD45RO negativity and positive selection for CCR7 defined naive CD8 cells, a population that excluded terminally differentiated effector memory CD45RA+ cells. Sequenced input: naive CD8+ T cells from PBMCs. This chain joins TRBV21-1 and TRBJ2-7; the D call of TRBD2 is as the table states it, not checked on the DNA. TRBV21-1 is assigned pseudogene status. The receptor was derived from a man in his late teens or twenties in good health. Some clones in this sample may be carry-over from other donors' samples. In DNA, the CDR3 is TGTGCCAGCAAAAGCGGATACCTCTCCTACGAGCAGTACTTC. Its protein is CASKSGYLSYEQYF.